The 12 T cell receptor beta chains presented below share a single source sample, sequenced in a study of T cells in Graves' hyperthyroidism and ophthalmopathy. Authors of the study amplified TCR beta CDR3 regions from RNA transcripts. The HTBI set primed first-round TCR CDR3 RT-PCR. Using its own MiXCR run on the multiplex PCR reads, TCRdb lists one record per CDR3 protein. The sample has around 500,000 distinct CDR3 sequences; 14% are singletons. The sequenced sample consisted of blood. The receptors were gathered from a woman in her forties with Graves' hyperthyroidism.

The V call is TRBV7-9, the J call TRBJ1-4; D uncertain. V was shortened by 5 bases and J by 6 bases, with 16 bases between the two germline ends. CDR3 length: 15 amino acids. The germline CDR1 and CDR2 sequences are SEHNR and FQNEAQ (reference sequence). The CDR3: CASSPSVSADEKLFF. In DNA, the CDR3 is TGTGCCAGCAGCCCCTCAGTGAGTGCGGATGAAAAACTGTTTTTT. Together with reference TRBV7-9 and TRBJ1-4, the CDR3 gives the full variable domain: DTGVSQNPRHKITKRGQNVTFRCDPISEHNRLYWYRQTLGQGPEFLTYFQNEAQLEKSRLLSDRFSAERPKGSFSTLEIQRTEQGDSAMYLCASSPSVSADEKLFFGSGTQLSVL.

The table lists this clonotype with many counts. V usage is TRBV5-5 and J usage is TRBJ2-7; 13 nucleotides line up with TRBD2. The germline V gene has CDR1 SGHKS and CDR2 YYEKEE (reference sequence). The CDR3 contains 15 residues. V was pared by 5 bases and J by 5 bases, with 7 bases of the junction left unmatched. The CDR3 reads CASSRTSGSNHEQYF. CDR3 bases: TGTGCCAGCAGTCGGACTAGCGGGAGTAACCACGAGCAGTACTTC. The full variable domain, rest sourced from reference TRBV5-5 and TRBJ2-7, is DAGVTQSPTHLIKTRGQQVTLRCSPISGHKSVSWYQQVLGQGPQFIFQYYEKEERGRGNFPDRFSARQFPNYSSELNVNALLLGDSALYLCASSRTSGSNHEQYFGPGTRLTVT.

In this sample, this clonotype turned up many times. This sequence joins TRBV28 and TRBJ2-3; D gene unclear. This CDR3 has 12 amino acids. V lost 6 bases, J lost 8 bases, and 12 bases lay in between. Germline V lookup: CDR1 MDHEN, CDR2 SYDVKM. CDR3 in DNA: TGTGCCAGCAGCGGAATGCGTAGTACGCAGTATTTT. Encoded protein: CASSGMRSTQYF. Full variable domain (missing parts from reference TRBV28 and TRBJ2-3): DVKVTQSSRYLVKRTGEKVFLECVQDMDHENMFWYRQDPGLGLRLIYFSYDVKMKEKGDIPEGYSVSREKKERFSLILESASTNQTSMYLCASSGMRSTQYFGPGTRLTVL.

This clonotype was seen at least ten times. The DNA for the CDR3 is TGTGCCTGGAGGGACTCTGGAAACACCATATATTTT. Translated, it gives CAWRDSGNTIYF. The chain employs TRBV30 and TRBJ1-3; D remains unclear. The CDR3 totals 12 residues. V dropped 3 bases and J dropped 0 bases, with 3 bases sitting between them. Germline V lookup: CDR1 GTSNPN, CDR2 SVGIG (reference sequence).

This clonotype has ten or more counts. CDR3 residues: CASGIGYTGELFF. In DNA form, the CDR3 reads TGCGCCAGCGGTATAGGTTACACCGGGGAGCTGTTTTTT. This sequence joins TRBV5-1 and TRBJ2-2; D not resolved. Between the trimmed V and J ends, which lost 7 bases and 3 bases, there was a span of 10 bases. This CDR3 contains 13 residues. CDR1 SGHRS and CDR2 YFSETQ come from the germline V gene.

This clonotype was counted at least ten times. V is TRBV28 and J is TRBJ2-7; 11 bases are shared with TRBD1. Looked up from germline, CDR1 is MDHEN and CDR2 is SYDVKM. The CDR3 contains 16 residues. After removal of 3 bases from V and 4 bases from J, the junction contained 8 bases not matched to a gene. CDR3 nucleotides: TGTGCCAGCAGTTTGTCCGGGACAGGGGGGAAATACGAGCAGTACTTC. As protein: CASSLSGTGGKYEQYF.

This clonotype was detected many times. This chain uses TRBV20-1 with TRBJ1-1; tentative D call: TRBD1 (5 bases). Germline assignment: CDR1 DFQATT and CDR2 SNEGSKA (reference sequence). This CDR3 contains 14 residues. V lost 3 bases and J lost 1, with 12 bases in between. This CDR3 is CSARIEGRNTEAFF. The CDR3, as DNA: TGCAGTGCTAGGATTGAGGGGAGGAACACTGAAGCTTTCTTT.

This clonotype appeared many times. The V call is TRBV7-9, the J call TRBJ2-3; possibly TRBD2 for D (6 bases). The germline V gene encodes CDR1 SEHNR and CDR2 FQNEAQ (reference sequence). V lost 1 base and J 2 bases, leaving 7 bases between the germline ends. The CDR3 is 14 residues long. The CDR3 protein is CASSLEGLTDTQYF. CDR3 in DNA: TGTGCCAGCAGCTTAGAGGGACTCACAGATACGCAGTATTTT.

This clonotype has ten or more counts. This rearrangement joins TRBV20-1 to TRBJ2-1; no firm D call. This CDR3 spans 15 amino acids. Per the germline V gene, CDR1 is DFQATT and CDR2 is SNEGSKA (reference sequence). V was clipped by 0 bases and J by 3 bases, with 12 bases between them. The CDR3 nucleotides read TGCAGTGCTAGAGATAGGGTCCAGTTCTACAATGAGCAGTTCTTC. It translates to CSARDRVQFYNEQFF.

This clonotype occurred a few times. The chain is built from TRBV5-6 and TRBJ2-7; 10 bases fit TRBD2. CDR3 length equals 15 residues. V gave up 6 bases and J gave up 2 bases; unmatched junction bases: 8. Germline V CDR1 and CDR2: SGHDT, YYEEEE. The CDR3 region is CASTRALAGAYEQYF. DNA of the CDR3: TGTGCCAGCACCCGAGCCCTAGCGGGAGCCTACGAGCAGTACTTC. Full variable domain (rest looked up from reference TRBV5-6 and TRBJ2-7): DAGVTQSPTHLIKTRGQQVTLRCSPKSGHDTVSWYQQALGQGPQFIFQYYEEEERQRGNFPDRFSGHQFPNYSSELNVNALLLGDSALYLCASTRALAGAYEQYFGPGTRLTVT.

This clonotype was recorded a few times. The CDR3 spells CASSDEDRGNTEAFF. CDR3 nucleotide sequence: TGCGCCAGCAGCGACGAGGACAGGGGGAATACTGAAGCTTTCTTT. V is TRBV4-1 and J is TRBJ1-1; 10 positions agree with TRBD1. CDR3 length equals 15 residues. V shed 5 bases and J 5 bases; nucleotides not matched to a gene: 8. From germline, CDR1 is MGHRA and CDR2 YSYEKL.

Details on this clonotype: Relative to the germline gene, one junction end is altered; a read error may explain this. This chain joins TRBV24-1 and TRBJ2-1; D is unresolved. CDR1 is KGHDR, CDR2 SFDVKD, per germline. The CDR3 runs 12 residues. CDR3: CAASENSPKQFF. In nucleotides, the CDR3 is TGTGCCGCCAGTGAAAATAGCCCCAAGCAGTTCTTC.